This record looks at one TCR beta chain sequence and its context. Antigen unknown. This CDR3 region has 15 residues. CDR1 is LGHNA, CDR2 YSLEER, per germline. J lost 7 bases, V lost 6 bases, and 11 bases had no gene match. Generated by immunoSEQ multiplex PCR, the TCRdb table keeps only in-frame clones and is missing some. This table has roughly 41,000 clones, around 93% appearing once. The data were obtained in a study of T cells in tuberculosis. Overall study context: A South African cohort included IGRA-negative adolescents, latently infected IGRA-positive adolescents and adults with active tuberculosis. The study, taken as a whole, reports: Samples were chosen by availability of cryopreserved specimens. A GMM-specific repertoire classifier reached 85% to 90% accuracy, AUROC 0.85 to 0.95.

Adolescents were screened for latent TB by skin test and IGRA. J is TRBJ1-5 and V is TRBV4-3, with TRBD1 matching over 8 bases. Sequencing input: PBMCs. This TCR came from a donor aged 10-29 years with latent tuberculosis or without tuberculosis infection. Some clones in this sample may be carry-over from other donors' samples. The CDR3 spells CASSLDRDLRQPQHF. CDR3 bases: TGCGCCAGCAGTTTGGACAGGGATCTTCGGCAGCCCCAGCATTTT.